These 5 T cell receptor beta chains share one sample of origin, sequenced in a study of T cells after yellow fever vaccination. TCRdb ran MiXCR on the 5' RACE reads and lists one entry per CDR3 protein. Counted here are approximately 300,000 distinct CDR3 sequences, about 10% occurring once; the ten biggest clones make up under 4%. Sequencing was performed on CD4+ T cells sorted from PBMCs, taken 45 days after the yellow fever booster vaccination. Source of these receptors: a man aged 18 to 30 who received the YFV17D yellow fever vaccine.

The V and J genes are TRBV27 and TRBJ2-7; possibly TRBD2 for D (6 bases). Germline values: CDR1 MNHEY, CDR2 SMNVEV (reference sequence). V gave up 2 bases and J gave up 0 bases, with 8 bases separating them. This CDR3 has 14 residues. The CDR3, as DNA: TGTGCCAGCAGTTTAGGGAGGCCCTCCTACGAGCAGTACTTC. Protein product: CASSLGRPSYEQYF.

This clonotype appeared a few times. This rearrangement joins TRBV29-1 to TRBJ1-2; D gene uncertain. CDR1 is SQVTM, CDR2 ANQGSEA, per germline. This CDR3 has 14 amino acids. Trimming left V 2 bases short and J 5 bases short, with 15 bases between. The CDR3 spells CSVERRQAIYGYTF. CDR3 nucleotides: TGCAGCGTTGAAAGGCGGCAGGCGATTTATGGCTACACCTTC.

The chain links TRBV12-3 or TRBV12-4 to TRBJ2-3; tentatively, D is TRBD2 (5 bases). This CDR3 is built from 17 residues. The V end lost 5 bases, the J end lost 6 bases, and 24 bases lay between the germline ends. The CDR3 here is CASSPFPPDGLRDTQYF. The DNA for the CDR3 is TGTGCCAGCAGTCCCTTTCCTCCTGACGGACTCCGCGATACGCAGTATTTT.

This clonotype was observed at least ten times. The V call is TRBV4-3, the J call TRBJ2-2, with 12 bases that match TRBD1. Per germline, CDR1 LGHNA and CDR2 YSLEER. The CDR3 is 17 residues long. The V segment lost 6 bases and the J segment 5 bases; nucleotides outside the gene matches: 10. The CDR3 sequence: CASSREPGQGATGELFF. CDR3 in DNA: TGCGCCAGCAGTCGAGAACCGGGACAGGGGGCGACCGGGGAGCTGTTTTTT.

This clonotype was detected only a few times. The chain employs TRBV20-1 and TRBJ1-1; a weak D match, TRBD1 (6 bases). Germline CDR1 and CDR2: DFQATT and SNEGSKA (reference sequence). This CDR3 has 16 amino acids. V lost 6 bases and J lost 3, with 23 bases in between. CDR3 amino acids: CSAPPSGDPRYTEAFF. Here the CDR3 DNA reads TGCAGTGCCCCCCCATCAGGGGACCCGAGGTACACTGAAGCTTTCTTT.